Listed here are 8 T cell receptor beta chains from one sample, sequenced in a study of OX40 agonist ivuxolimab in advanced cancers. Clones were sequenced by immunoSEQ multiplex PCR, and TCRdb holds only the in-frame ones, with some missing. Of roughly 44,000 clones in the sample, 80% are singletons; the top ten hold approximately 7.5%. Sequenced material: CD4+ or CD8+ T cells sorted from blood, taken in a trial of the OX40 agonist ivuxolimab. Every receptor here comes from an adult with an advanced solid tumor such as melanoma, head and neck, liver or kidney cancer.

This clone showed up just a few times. As DNA, the CDR3 is TGTGCCAGCAGTTTACTCCCCTTGACGGAAGAGACCCAGTACTTC. It is translated as CASSLLPLTEETQYF. J is TRBJ2-5 and V is TRBV27; D gene ambiguous. V lost 2 bases and J lost 3, with 13 bases in between. The CDR3 loop spans 15 amino acids. CDR1 is MNHEY and CDR2 is SMNVEV in the germline V gene (reference sequence).

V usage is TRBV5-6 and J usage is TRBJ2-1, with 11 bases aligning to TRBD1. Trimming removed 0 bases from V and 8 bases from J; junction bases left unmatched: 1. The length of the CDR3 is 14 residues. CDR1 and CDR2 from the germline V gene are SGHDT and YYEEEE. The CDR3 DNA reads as TGTGCCAGCAGCTTGGGGACAGGGGGCTATGAGCAGTTCTTC. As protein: CASSLGTGGYEQFF.

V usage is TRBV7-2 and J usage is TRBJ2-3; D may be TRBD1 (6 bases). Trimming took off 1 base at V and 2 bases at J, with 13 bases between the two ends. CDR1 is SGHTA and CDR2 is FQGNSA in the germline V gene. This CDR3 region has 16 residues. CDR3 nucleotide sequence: TGTGCCAGCAGCTTAGTGGTACAGGGATTCACAGATACGCAGTATTTT. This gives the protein CASSLVVQGFTDTQYF.

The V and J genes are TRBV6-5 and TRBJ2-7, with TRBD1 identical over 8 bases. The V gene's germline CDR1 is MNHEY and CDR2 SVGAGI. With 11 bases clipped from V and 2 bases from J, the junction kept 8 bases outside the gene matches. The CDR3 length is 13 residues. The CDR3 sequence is CAATGTGAYEQYF. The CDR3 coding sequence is TGTGCCGCCACCGGGACAGGAGCCTACGAGCAGTACTTC.

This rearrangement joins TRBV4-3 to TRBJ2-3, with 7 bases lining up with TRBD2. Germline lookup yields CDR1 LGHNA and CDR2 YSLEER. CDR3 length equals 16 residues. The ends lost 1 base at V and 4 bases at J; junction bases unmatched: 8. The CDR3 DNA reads TGCGCCAGCAGCCAAGTAGCGCTAGCGGAATCAGATACGCAGTATTTT. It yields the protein CASSQVALAESDTQYF.

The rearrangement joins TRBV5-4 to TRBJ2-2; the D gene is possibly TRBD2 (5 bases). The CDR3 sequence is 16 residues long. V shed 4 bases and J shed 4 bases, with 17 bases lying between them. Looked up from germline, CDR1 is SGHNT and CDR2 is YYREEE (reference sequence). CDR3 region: CASSVRRASLTGELFF. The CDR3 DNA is TGTGCCAGCAGCGTTAGGCGGGCTAGCCTCACCGGGGAGCTGTTTTTT.

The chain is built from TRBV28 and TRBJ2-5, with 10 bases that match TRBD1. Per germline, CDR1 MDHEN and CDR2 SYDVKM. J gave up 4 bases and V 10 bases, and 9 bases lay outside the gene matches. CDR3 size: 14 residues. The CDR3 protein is CAIQGQGVVETQYF. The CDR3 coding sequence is TGTGCCATACAAGGACAGGGGGTAGTAGAGACCCAGTACTTC.

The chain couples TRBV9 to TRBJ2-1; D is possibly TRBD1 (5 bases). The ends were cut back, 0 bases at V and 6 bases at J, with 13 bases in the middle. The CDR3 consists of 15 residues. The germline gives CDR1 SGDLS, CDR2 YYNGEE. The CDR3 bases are TGTGCCAGCAGCGTAGACCAGGGTTCCGGCAATGAGCAGTTCTTC. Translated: CASSVDQGSGNEQFF.